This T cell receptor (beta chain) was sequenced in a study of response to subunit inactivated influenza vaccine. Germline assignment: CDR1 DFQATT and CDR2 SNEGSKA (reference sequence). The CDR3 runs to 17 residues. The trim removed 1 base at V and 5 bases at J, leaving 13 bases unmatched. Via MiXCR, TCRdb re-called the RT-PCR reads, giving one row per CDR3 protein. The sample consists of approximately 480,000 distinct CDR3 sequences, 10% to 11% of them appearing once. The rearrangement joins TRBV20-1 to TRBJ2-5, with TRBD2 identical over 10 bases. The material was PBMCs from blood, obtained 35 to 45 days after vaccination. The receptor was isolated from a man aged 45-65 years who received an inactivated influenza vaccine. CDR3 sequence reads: CSARGTRSSGGWETQYF. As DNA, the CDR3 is TGCAGTGCTAGAGGCACCAGATCTAGCGGGGGTTGGGAGACCCAGTACTTC.